The 27 T cell receptor beta chains below were found in one sample sequenced in a study of T cells in Graves' hyperthyroidism and ophthalmopathy (dated by TCRdb to the late 2010s). The library was generated by multiplex PCR. The reads were generated on an Illumina HiSeq 2000. Amplification of TCR beta CDR3 regions was carried out from RNA transcripts. The first round of RT-PCR for the TCR CDR3 was performed with the HTBI primer set and the Qiagen OneStep RT-PCR kit. TCRdb reprocessing: public reads trimmed at Q25 with fastp, clones called with MiXCR, in-frame beta chains kept. Under each unique CDR3 protein, matching rows form one entry showing the most common genes and DNA. This sample is represented by roughly 840,000 distinct CDR3 sequences; 38% of them were singletons. Of the sample, 7% to 10% is held by the ten largest clones. Sequenced material: blood. These receptors were collected from a man between 18 and 29 years old with Graves' hyperthyroidism.

The chain links TRBV29-1 to TRBJ2-5, with 9 bases fitting TRBD2. V shed 6 bases and J 9 bases; nucleotides not matched to a gene: 14. This CDR3 is 14 amino acids long. Germline assignment: CDR1 SQVTM and CDR2 ANQGSEA. The CDR3 reads CSVEGLAGLVAQYF. The CDR3 DNA reads TGCAGCGTGGAGGGACTAGCAGGGTTGGTGGCCCAGTACTTC.

The chain joins TRBV6-5 to TRBJ1-5; TRBD1 matches 8 bases. The J segment lost 8 bases and the V segment lost 4 bases, leaving 10 bases of the junction unmatched. This CDR3 comprises 15 residues. Looked up from germline, CDR1 is MNHEY and CDR2 is SVGAGI. The CDR3 sequence is CASSFRGQVIEPQHF. CDR3 coding DNA: TGTGCCAGCAGTTTCAGGGGGCAGGTCATAGAGCCCCAGCATTTT.

V usage is TRBV7-8 and J usage is TRBJ2-5, with D possibly TRBD2 on 6 matching bases. The V gene's germline CDR1 is SGHVS and CDR2 FQNEAQ. V lost 3 bases to trimming and J lost 1 base, with 12 bases between them. The CDR3 covers 15 residues. CDR3: CASSFSRGFQETQYF. As DNA, the CDR3 is TGTGCCAGCAGCTTTAGCCGGGGGTTCCAAGAGACCCAGTACTTC.

The rearrangement links TRBV29-1 to TRBJ2-7; tentatively, D is TRBD1 (5 bases). The V end was cut by 1 base, the J end by 7 bases, with 11 bases between. In germline, CDR1 is SQVTM, CDR2 ANQGSEA. There are 12 residues in the CDR3. The CDR3 region has the DNA TGCAGCGTTGAAGGGGGCTACAATGAGCAGTACTTC. Translation: CSVEGGYNEQYF.

The chain couples TRBV19 to TRBJ1-2, with TRBD1 matching over 7 bases. The CDR3 is 15 residues long. CDR1 is LNHDA and CDR2 is SQIVND in the germline V gene (reference sequence). Trimming cost V 5 bases and J 4 bases; bases outside gene matches: 10. DNA of the CDR3: TGTGCCAGTAGTGCTCTCGACAGGGTGGGCTATGGCTACACCTTC. Its protein is CASSALDRVGYGYTF.

The rearrangement links TRBV25-1 to TRBJ1-5; possibly TRBD1 for D (5 bases). The V gene lost 1 base and the J gene lost 5 bases, with 9 bases spanning the gap. The CDR3 totals 14 residues. Germline V CDR1 and CDR2: MGHDK, SYGVNS. CDR3 sequence reads: CASSEFGGYQPQHF. Written as DNA, the CDR3 is TGTGCCAGCAGTGAATTCGGGGGGTATCAGCCCCAGCATTTT.

This clonotype was seen only a few times. This rearrangement joins TRBV12-3 or TRBV12-4 to TRBJ2-5; 7 nucleotides line up with TRBD1. The CDR3 is made up of 14 amino acids. V was pared by 6 bases and J by 2 bases, with 6 bases of the junction left unmatched. The CDR3, as DNA: TGTGCCAGCAGCAAACCGGGACAGCAAGAGACCCAGTACTTC. Protein product: CASSKPGQQETQYF.

This clonotype was recorded many times. The V call is TRBV4-2, the J call TRBJ1-5; D is unresolved. V was shortened by 6 bases and J by 1 base, with 7 bases between the two germline ends. The CDR3 loop spans 13 amino acids. Germline-derived CDR1 and CDR2 are LGHNA and YNFKEQ. CDR3 protein: CASSQKSNQPQHF. In DNA form, the CDR3 reads TGTGCCAGCAGTCAAAAGAGCAATCAGCCCCAGCATTTT.

CDR3 sequence reads: CASSPTGTGGWNEQYF. The DNA of the CDR3 is TGTGCCAGCAGCCCGACCGGGACAGGGGGTTGGAACGAGCAGTACTTC. The chain couples TRBV7-3 to TRBJ2-7, with TRBD1 matching 11 bases. Trimming took 5 bases from V and 5 from J; bases not matched to a gene: 11. CDR1 SGHTA and CDR2 FQGTGA come from the germline V gene. The CDR3 spans 16 residues.

This clonotype was observed a handful of times. The chain recombines TRBV7-2 with TRBJ1-5, with unresolved D. There are 16 residues in the CDR3. V lost 6 bases to trimming and J lost 0 bases, with 15 bases between them. The germline gives CDR1 SGHTA, CDR2 FQGNSA. CDR3 region: CASRHDGVNSNQPQHF. CDR3 DNA sequence: TGTGCCAGCAGGCATGACGGGGTTAATAGCAATCAGCCCCAGCATTTT. The whole variable domain, remainder taken from reference TRBV7-2 and TRBJ1-5, is GAGVSQSPSNKVTEKGKDVELRCDPISGHTALYWYRQSLGQGLEFLIYFQGNSAPDKSGLPSDRFSAERTGGSVSTLTIQRTQQEDSAVYLCASRHDGVNSNQPQHFGDGTRLSIL.

The chain couples TRBV11-1 to TRBJ2-7, with D perhaps matching TRBD1 (6 bases). CDR1 is SGHAT, CDR2 FQDESV, per germline (reference sequence). Trimming left V 1 base short and J 6 bases short, with 13 bases between. The CDR3 covers 14 residues. The DNA for the CDR3 is TGTGCCAGCAGCTTAGACAGGGACCGGGTCGAGCAGTACTTC. Its translation is CASSLDRDRVEQYF.

This clonotype was counted a few times. The J gene is TRBJ2-7, the V gene TRBV29-1, with a tentative D call TRBD2 (5 bases). The germline gives CDR1 SQVTM, CDR2 ANQGSEA. The length of the CDR3 is 13 residues. Trimming took off 7 bases at V and 2 bases at J, with 15 bases between the two ends. The CDR3 region has the DNA TGCAGCGCTTTGGACTTCGAACCCTACGAGCAGTACTTC. Its protein is CSALDFEPYEQYF.

The sample holds many counts of this clonotype. The chain uses TRBV25-1 and TRBJ1-1, with a tentative D call TRBD1 (6 bases). The germline gives CDR1 MGHDK, CDR2 SYGVNS. V shed 3 bases and J shed 6 bases, with 14 bases lying between them. The CDR3 extends over 14 amino acids. The CDR3 DNA reads TGTGCCAGCAGTGATCAGGGGAACTTATCTGAAGCTTTCTTT. Translated: CASSDQGNLSEAFF.

This clonotype was found once. The chain carries TRBV7-3 and TRBJ2-2; TRBD2 aligns across 7 bases. Per germline, CDR1 SGHTA and CDR2 FQGTGA. This CDR3 spans 16 amino acids. The junction had 14 bases not matched to a gene; V was cut back by 6 bases and J by 7 bases. In DNA, the CDR3 is TGTGCCAGCAGTTTCTTAGGGAGCCGGGAGGTCGGGGAGCTGTTTTTT. It specifies CASSFLGSREVGELFF.

The chain combines TRBV24-1 with TRBJ2-5, with 7 bases identical to TRBD1. In germline, CDR1 is KGHDR, CDR2 SFDVKD. V trimming: 10 bases; J trimming: 5 bases; junction bases outside the gene matches: 15. The CDR3 sequence is 15 residues long. CDR3 nucleotide sequence: TGTGCCACAGCTACGGGGACAGATCCTCGGGAGACCCAGTACTTC. As protein: CATATGTDPRETQYF.

The V call is TRBV2, the J call TRBJ1-5, with 8 bases lining up with TRBD1. The germline CDR1 and CDR2 sequences are SNHLY and FYNNEI. The J segment lost 11 bases and the V segment lost 7 bases, leaving 16 bases of the junction unmatched. The CDR3 spans 15 residues. The CDR3 here is CASTIMTGVEGAQHF. The CDR3 DNA sequence: TGTGCCAGCACCATCATGACAGGGGTTGAGGGGGCCCAGCATTTT. The full variable domain, in which reference TRBV2 and TRBJ1-5 provide the parts outside the CDR3, is EPEVTQTPSHQVTQMGQEVILRCVPISNHLYFYWYRQILGQKVEFLVSFYNNEISEKSEIFDDQFSVERPDGSNFTLKIRSTKLEDSAMYFCASTIMTGVEGAQHFGDGTRLSIL.

In its sample, this clonotype was seen many times. The chain has TRBV6-5 and TRBJ1-5, with a tentative D call TRBD1 (6 bases). Germline V gives CDR1 MNHEY, CDR2 SVGAGI. The CDR3 consists of 14 residues. The ends were cut back, 0 bases at V and 5 bases at J, with 8 bases in the middle. CDR3 amino acids: CASSYSYRDQPQHF. In nucleotides, the CDR3 is TGTGCCAGCAGTTACTCCTACAGGGATCAGCCCCAGCATTTT.

This chain joins TRBV29-1 and TRBJ2-5, with D perhaps TRBD1 (6 bases). V lost 6 bases and J 9 bases, leaving 20 bases between the germline ends. The CDR3 contains 13 residues. The germline V gene has CDR1 SQVTM and CDR2 ANQGSEA. The CDR3 is CSVRGQNNQPQYF. CDR3 DNA sequence: TGCAGCGTACGCGGACAGAACAATCAGCCCCAGTACTTC.

The chain carries TRBV7-2 and TRBJ1-5; D is undetermined. Germline loops: CDR1 SGHTA, CDR2 FQGNSA. The germline V and J ends were trimmed by 9 bases and 5 bases, with 17 bases remaining between them. The CDR3 spans 14 residues. CDR3 sequence reads: CASSIVEGHQPQHF. The CDR3 DNA is TGTGCCAGTAGTATAGTTGAGGGCCATCAGCCCCAGCATTTT. Full variable domain (rest looked up from reference TRBV7-2 and TRBJ1-5): GAGVSQSPSNKVTEKGKDVELRCDPISGHTALYWYRQSLGQGLEFLIYFQGNSAPDKSGLPSDRFSAERTGGSVSTLTIQRTQQEDSAVYLCASSIVEGHQPQHFGDGTRLSIL.

This clonotype was seen more than once but under ten times. Here the CDR3 reads CATPTSGNTIYF. DNA for the CDR3: TGTGCCACACCAACCTCTGGAAACACCATATATTTT. The J gene is TRBJ1-3, the V gene TRBV7-9; D is unclear. V gave up 10 bases and J gave up 0 bases, with 7 bases separating them. This CDR3 has 12 residues. Germline assignment: CDR1 SEHNR and CDR2 FQNEAQ (reference sequence).

This chain links TRBV4-1 with TRBJ2-5; 7 nucleotides align to TRBD2. Germline lookup yields CDR1 MGHRA and CDR2 YSYEKL. The CDR3 totals 16 residues. Unmatched junction bases numbered 7, after V lost 1 base and J lost 2 bases. The CDR3 bases are TGCGCCAGCAGCCAAGTAATAGCGGGTACTCAAGAGACCCAGTACTTC. Translation: CASSQVIAGTQETQYF.

The sample holds one count of this clonotype. The chain links TRBV2 to TRBJ1-1, with a tentative D call TRBD1 (5 bases). The germline gives CDR1 SNHLY, CDR2 FYNNEI. The CDR3 has 13 residues. The V gene lost 11 bases and the J gene lost 0 bases, with 13 bases spanning the gap. The DNA for the CDR3 is TGTGCCGGCGCCCGGGGCGTGAACACTGAAGCTTTCTTT. This translates into CAGARGVNTEAFF.

This chain connects TRBV15 to TRBJ2-5, with TRBD1 identical over 9 bases. This CDR3 contains 13 residues. The J segment lost 4 bases and the V segment lost 5 bases, leaving 2 bases of the junction unmatched. CDR1 is LNHNV, CDR2 YYDKDF, per germline (reference sequence). The CDR3 DNA follows: TGTGCCACCAGCCCGGACAGGGGAGAGACCCAGTACTTC. Protein sequence: CATSPDRGETQYF.

This chain uses TRBV14 with TRBJ2-5, with unresolved D. The CDR3 has 13 amino acids. V lost 1 base, J lost 4 bases, and 7 bases lay in between. Per germline, CDR1 SGHDN and CDR2 FVKESK. CDR3 loop: CASSQGVIETQYF. The DNA for the CDR3 is TGTGCCAGCAGCCAAGGGGTCATAGAGACCCAGTACTTC.

This clonotype was found many times. The chain employs TRBV12-3 or TRBV12-4 and TRBJ1-3; D remains unclear. V shed 6 bases and J shed 4 bases, with 4 bases lying between them. The CDR3 runs to 11 residues. This CDR3 reads CASRPGNTIYF. CDR3 DNA sequence: TGTGCCAGCAGGCCGGGAAACACCATATATTTT.

This clonotype was observed a handful of times. The V call is TRBV20-1, the J call TRBJ2-7, with D maybe TRBD1 (8 bases). Trimming removed 4 bases at V and 5 bases at J, with 21 bases between. The CDR3 contains 15 residues. The germline CDR1 and CDR2 sequences are DFQATT and SNEGSKA (reference sequence). The CDR3 DNA is TGCAGTGCTAATACTCCTGGACAGGGAGGGAACGAGCAGTACTTC. Protein: CSANTPGQGGNEQYF.

The table lists this clonotype with a few counts. The chain joins TRBV19 to TRBJ2-5, with TRBD1 identical over 8 bases. CDR1 is LNHDA, CDR2 SQIVND, per germline (reference sequence). The CDR3 extends over 16 amino acids. The J segment lost 4 bases and the V segment lost 3 bases, leaving 10 bases of the junction unmatched. CDR3 region: CASSIDWTGRRETQYF. CDR3 bases: TGTGCCAGTAGTATTGATTGGACAGGGAGGAGAGAGACCCAGTACTTC.